Listed below are T cell receptor beta chains from one sample, sequenced in a study of T cell repertoires in cytomegalovirus infection. TCRdb re-derived calls from the reads in MiXCR, one entry per CDR3 protein. In the table there are 340,000 or so distinct CDR3 sequences, just under 25% of which are singletons. No antigen has been assigned to these receptors. Sequenced material: cultured PBMCs, taken from culture after CMV antigen stimulation. All receptors come from a human donor in good health (CMV status not recorded). Some clones in this sample may be carry-over from other donors' samples. The CDR3 runs from the conserved cysteine through the conserved F or W. Each record gives: V gene, D gene, J gene, clone size, CDR3 DNA, CDR3 protein. A D gene is named only where the DNA matches it firmly. Expanded clones get a size class; other rows say once, few or many, or leave the size out.

TRBV2,.,TRBJ1-2,.,TGTGCCAGCGTTGGCAGGAGGAACTATGGCTACACCTTC,CASVGRRNYGYTF
TRBV24-1,TRBD2,TRBJ2-1,.,TGTGCCACCAGTGAGACTAGCGGGAGCCCGAACAATGAGCAGTTCTTC,CATSETSGSPNNEQFF
TRBV18,.,TRBJ1-1,.,TGTGCCAGCTCACCATCTGTCACTGAAGCTTTCTTT,CASSPSVTEAFF
TRBV7-2,.,TRBJ1-2,few,TGTGCCAGCAGCTTAATAACGGGAGAAAGATACACCTTC,CASSLITGERYTF
TRBV24-1,.,TRBJ1-5,few,TGTGCCACCAGTGATGGGAGGAGGTATAGCAATCAGCCCCAGCATTTT,CATSDGRRYSNQPQHF
TRBV7-2,TRBD1,TRBJ2-2,.,TGTGCCAGCAGCTTGGACAGGGGGGAGATCACCGGGGAGCTGTTTTTT,CASSLDRGEITGELFF
TRBV11-3,.,TRBJ2-2,.,TGTGCCAGCAAAATATCCGTCCTCACCGGGGAGCTGTTTTTT,CASKISVLTGELFF
TRBV7-2,TRBD1,TRBJ1-2,many,TGTGCCAGCAGCTCCGGACAGGGTAGGAACTATGGCTACACCTTC,CASSSGQGRNYGYTF
TRBV29-1,.,TRBJ2-1,few,TGCAGCGTTGACGTGGAGGGGAGACAGTTCTTC,CSVDVEGRQFF
TRBV24-1,TRBD1,TRBJ1-5,few,TGTGCCACCAGTGATGGACCGGGACAGGGTAATCAGCCCCAGCATTTT,CATSDGPGQGNQPQHF
TRBV28,TRBD2,TRBJ2-3,.,TGTGTCACCCACGGGGGGGCTTTGACAGATACGCAGTATTTT,CVTHGGALTDTQYF